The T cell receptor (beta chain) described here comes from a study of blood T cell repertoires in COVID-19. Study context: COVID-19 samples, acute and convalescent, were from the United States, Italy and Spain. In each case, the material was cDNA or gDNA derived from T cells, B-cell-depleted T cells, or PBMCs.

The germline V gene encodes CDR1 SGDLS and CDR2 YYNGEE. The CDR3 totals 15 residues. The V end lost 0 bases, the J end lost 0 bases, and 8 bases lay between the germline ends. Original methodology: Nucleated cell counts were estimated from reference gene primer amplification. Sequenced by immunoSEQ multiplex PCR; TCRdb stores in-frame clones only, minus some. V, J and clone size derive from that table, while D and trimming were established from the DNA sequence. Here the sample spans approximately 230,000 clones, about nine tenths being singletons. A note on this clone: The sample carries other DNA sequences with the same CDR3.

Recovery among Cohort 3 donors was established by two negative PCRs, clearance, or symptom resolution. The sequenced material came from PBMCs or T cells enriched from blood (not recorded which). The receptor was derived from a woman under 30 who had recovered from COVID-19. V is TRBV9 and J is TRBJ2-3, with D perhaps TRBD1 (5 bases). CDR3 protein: CASSVGGGSTDTQYF. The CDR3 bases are TGTGCCAGCAGCGTAGGGGGCGGTAGCACAGATACGCAGTATTTT.